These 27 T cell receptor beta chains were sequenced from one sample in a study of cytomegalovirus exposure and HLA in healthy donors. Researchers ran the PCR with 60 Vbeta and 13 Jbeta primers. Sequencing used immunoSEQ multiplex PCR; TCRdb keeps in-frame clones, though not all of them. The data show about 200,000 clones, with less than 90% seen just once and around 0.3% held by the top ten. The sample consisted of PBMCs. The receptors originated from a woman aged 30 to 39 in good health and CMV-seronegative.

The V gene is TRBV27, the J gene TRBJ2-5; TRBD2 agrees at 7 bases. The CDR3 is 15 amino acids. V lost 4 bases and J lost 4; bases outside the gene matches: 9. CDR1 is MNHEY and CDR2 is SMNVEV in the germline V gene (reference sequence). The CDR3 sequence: CASSSPGGGRETQYF. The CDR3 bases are TGTGCCAGCAGTTCGCCGGGAGGAGGTCGAGAGACCCAGTACTTC.

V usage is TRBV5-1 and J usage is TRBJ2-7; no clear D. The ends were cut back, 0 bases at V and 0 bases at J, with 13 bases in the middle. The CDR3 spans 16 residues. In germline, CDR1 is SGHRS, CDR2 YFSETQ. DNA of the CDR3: TGCGCCAGCAGCTTGGACTGGCGGAGCAGCTCCTACGAGCAGTACTTC. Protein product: CASSLDWRSSSYEQYF.

The DNA of the CDR3 is TGTGCCAGCAGTTTAAACAGCGGGGGCACTGAAGCTTTCTTT. As protein: CASSLNSGGTEAFF. The chain joins TRBV6-6 to TRBJ1-1; possible D gene TRBD1, 5 bases. V gave up 4 bases and J gave up 4 bases, with 13 bases separating them. Looked up from germline, CDR1 is MNHNY and CDR2 is SVGAGI (reference sequence). The CDR3 covers 14 residues.

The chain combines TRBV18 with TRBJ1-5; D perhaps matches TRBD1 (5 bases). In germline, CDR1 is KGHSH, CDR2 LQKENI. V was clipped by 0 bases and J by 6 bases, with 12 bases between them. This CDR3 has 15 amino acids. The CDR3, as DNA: TGTGCCAGCTCACCACCGGGCGGGGCGGGTCAGCCCCAGCATTTT. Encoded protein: CASSPPGGAGQPQHF. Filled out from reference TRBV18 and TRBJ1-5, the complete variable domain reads NAGVMQNPRHLVRRRGQEARLRCSPMKGHSHVYWYRQLPEEGLKFMVYLQKENIIDESGMPKERFSAEFPKEGPSILRIQQVVRGDSAAYFCASSPPGGAGQPQHFGDGTRLSIL.

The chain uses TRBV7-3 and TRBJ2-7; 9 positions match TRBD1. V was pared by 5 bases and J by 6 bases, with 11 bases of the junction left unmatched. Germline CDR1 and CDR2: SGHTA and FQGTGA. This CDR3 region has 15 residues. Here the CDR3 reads CASSDPGQGIREQYF. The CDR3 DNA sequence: TGTGCCAGCAGCGATCCGGGACAGGGAATTCGCGAGCAGTACTTC.

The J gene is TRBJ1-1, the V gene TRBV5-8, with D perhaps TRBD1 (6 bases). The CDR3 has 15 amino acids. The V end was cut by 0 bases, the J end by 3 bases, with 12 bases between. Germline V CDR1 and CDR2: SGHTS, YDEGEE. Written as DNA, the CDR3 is TGTGCCAGCAGCTTGGGGGACACAAGGGACACTGAAGCTTTCTTT. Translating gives CASSLGDTRDTEAFF.

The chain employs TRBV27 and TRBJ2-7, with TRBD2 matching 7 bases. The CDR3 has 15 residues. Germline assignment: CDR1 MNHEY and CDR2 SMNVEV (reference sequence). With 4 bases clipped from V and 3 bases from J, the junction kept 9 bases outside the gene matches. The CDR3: CASSYEGGDVYEQYF. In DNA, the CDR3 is TGTGCCAGCAGTTATGAGGGAGGGGATGTCTACGAGCAGTACTTC.

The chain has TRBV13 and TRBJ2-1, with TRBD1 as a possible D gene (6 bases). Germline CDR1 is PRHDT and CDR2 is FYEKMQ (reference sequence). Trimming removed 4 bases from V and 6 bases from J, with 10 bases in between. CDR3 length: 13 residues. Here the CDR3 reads CASSSTGLNEQFF. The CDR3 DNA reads TGTGCCAGCAGCTCGACAGGCCTCAATGAGCAGTTCTTC.

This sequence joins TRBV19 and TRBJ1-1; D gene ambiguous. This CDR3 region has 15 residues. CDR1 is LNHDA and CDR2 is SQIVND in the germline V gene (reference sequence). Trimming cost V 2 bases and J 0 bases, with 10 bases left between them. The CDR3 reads CASSIKQQVNTEAFF. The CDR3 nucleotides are TGTGCCAGTAGTATAAAGCAGCAGGTGAACACTGAAGCTTTCTTT.

In DNA form, the CDR3 reads TGTGCCAGCAGCCCCCTAGGACAGGGTGTAACTGAAGCTTTCTTT. Translation: CASSPLGQGVTEAFF. The rearrangement links TRBV7-9 to TRBJ1-1; 8 bases are shared with TRBD1. V was clipped by 5 bases and J by 5 bases; unmatched bases: 10. CDR1 is SEHNR and CDR2 is FQNEAQ in the germline V gene (reference sequence). CDR3 length: 15 residues.

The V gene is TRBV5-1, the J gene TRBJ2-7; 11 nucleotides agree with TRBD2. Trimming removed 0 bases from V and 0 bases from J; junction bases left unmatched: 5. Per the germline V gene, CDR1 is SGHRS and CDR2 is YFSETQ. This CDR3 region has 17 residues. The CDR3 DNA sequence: TGCGCCAGCAGCTTGGGGTTAGCGGGGGGGACCTCCTACGAGCAGTACTTC. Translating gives CASSLGLAGGTSYEQYF. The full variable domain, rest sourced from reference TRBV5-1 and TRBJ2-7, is KAGVTQTPRYLIKTRGQQVTLSCSPISGHRSVSWYQQTPGQGLQFLFEYFSETQRNKGNFPGRFSGRQFSNSRSEMNVSTLELGDSALYLCASSLGLAGGTSYEQYFGPGTRLTVT.

CDR3 DNA: TGTGCCAGCAGTTTATCGAGAGTTACAGACCACGGGGAGCTGTTTTTT. Translation gives CASSLSRVTDHGELFF. V and J are TRBV27 and TRBJ2-2; D call uncertain. Germline V lookup: CDR1 MNHEY, CDR2 SMNVEV (reference sequence). The length of the CDR3 is 16 residues. The V end lost 0 bases, the J end lost 7 bases, and 15 bases lay between the germline ends.

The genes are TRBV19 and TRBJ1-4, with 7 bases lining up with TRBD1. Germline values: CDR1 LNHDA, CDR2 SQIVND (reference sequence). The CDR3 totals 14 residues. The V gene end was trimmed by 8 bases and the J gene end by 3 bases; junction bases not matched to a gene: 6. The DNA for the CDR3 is TGTGCCAGTCAGAGACAGGGAGCTAATGAAAAACTGTTTTTT. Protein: CASQRQGANEKLFF. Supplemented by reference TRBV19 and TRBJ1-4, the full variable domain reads DGGITQSPKYLFRKEGQNVTLSCEQNLNHDAMYWYRQDPGQGLRLIYYSQIVNDFQKGDIAEGYSVSREKKESFPLTVTSAQKNPTAFYLCASQRQGANEKLFFGSGTQLSVL.

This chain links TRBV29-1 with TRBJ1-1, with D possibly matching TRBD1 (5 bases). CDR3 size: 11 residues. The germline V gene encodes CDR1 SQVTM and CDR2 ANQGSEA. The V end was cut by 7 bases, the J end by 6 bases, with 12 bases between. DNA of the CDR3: TGCAGCGGATTAAAGGGGTCTGAAGCTTTCTTT. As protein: CSGLKGSEAFF.

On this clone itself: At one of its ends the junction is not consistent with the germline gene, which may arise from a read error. The CDR3 is CASSLGQDRVWRGNEKLFF. CDR3 DNA: TGTGCTAGCAGCTTAGGCCAGGACAGGGTGTGGCGAGGTAATGAAAAACTGTTTTTT. The J gene is TRBJ1-4, the V gene TRBV7-7; 8 positions agree with TRBD1. The CDR3 extends over 19 amino acids. CDR1 SSHAT and CDR2 FNYEAQ come from the germline V gene (reference sequence).

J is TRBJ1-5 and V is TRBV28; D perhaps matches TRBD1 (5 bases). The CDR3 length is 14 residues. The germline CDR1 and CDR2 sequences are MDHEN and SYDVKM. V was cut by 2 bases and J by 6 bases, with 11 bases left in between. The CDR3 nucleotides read TGTGCCAGCAGTTTAGCCAGGGATGCTCAGCCCCAGCATTTT. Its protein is CASSLARDAQPQHF.

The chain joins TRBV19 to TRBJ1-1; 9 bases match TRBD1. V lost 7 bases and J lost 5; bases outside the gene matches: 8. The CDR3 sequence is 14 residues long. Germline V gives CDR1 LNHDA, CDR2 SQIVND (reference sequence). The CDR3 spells CASTGTGRLTEAFF. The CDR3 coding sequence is TGTGCCAGTACCGGGACAGGGAGGCTAACTGAAGCTTTCTTT.

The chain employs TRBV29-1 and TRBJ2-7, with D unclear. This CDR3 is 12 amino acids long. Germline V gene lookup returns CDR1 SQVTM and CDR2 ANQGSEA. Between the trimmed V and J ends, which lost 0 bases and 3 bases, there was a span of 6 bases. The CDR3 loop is CSVEDPSYEQYF. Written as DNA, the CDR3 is TGCAGCGTTGAAGATCCCAGCTACGAGCAGTACTTC.

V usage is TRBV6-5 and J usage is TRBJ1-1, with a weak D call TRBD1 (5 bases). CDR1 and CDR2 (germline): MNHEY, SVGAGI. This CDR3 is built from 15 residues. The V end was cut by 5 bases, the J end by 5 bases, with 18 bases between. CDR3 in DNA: TGTGCCAGCAGTGCCCTATGGCGGGGACGAACTGAAGCTTTCTTT. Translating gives CASSALWRGRTEAFF.

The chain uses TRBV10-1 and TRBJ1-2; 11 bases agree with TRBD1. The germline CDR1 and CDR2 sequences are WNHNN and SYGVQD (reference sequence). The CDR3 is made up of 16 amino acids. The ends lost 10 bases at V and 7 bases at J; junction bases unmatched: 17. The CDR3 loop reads CANNPPGTGGRGGYTF. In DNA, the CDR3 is TGCGCCAACAACCCCCCCGGGACAGGGGGGAGGGGTGGCTACACCTTC.

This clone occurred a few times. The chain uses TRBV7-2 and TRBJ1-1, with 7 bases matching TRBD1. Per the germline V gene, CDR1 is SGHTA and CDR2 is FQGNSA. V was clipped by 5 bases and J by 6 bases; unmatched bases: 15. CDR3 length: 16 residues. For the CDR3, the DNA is TGTGCCAGCAGCCTTCGGACAGGAGTGGGAGGTGCTGAAGCTTTCTTT. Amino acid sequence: CASSLRTGVGGAEAFF.

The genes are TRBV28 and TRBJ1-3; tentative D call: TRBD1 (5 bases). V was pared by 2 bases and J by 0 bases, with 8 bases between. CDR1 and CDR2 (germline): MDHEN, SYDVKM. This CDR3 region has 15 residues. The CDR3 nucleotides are TGTGCCAGCAGTTTACCTCAGGGCTCTGGAAACACCATATATTTT. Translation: CASSLPQGSGNTIYF.

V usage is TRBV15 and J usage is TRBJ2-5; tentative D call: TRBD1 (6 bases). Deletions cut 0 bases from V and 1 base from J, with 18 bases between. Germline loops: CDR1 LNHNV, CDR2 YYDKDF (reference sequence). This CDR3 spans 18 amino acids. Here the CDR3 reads CATSRDSFRIGGQETQYF. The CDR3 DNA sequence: TGTGCCACCAGCAGAGATTCGTTTCGCATAGGGGGCCAAGAGACCCAGTACTTC.

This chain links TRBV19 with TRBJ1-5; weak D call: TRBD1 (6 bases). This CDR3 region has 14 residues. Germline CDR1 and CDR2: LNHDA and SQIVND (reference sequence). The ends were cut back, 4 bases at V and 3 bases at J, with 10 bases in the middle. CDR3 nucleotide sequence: TGTGCCAGTAGTACACAGGGATACAATCAGCCCCAGCATTTT. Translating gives CASSTQGYNQPQHF.

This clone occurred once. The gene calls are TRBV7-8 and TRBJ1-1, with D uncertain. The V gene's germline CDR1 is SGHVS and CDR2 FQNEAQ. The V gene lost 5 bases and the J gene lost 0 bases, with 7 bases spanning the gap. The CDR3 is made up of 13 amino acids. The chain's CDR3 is CASSLRLNTEAFF. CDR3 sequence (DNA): TGTGCCAGCAGCCTGCGATTGAACACTGAAGCTTTCTTT.

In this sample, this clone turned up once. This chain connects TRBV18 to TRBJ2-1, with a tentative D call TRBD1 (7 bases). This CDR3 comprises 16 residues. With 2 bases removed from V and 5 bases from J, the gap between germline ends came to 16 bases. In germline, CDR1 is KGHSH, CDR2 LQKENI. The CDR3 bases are TGTGCCAGCTCACCAAGGTCTCAGGGGGGTGACAATGAGCAGTTCTTC. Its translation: CASSPRSQGGDNEQFF.

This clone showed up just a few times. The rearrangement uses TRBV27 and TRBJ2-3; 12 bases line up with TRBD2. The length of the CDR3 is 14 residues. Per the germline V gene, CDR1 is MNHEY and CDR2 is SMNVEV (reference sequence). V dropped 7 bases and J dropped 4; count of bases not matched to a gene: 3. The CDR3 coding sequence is TGTGCCAGCACTAGCGGGGGGGCCGCAGATACGCAGTATTTT. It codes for CASTSGGAADTQYF.